Listed below are T cell receptor beta chains from one sample, sequenced in a study of neoadjuvant anti-PD-1 for oral cavity cancer. The method was immunoSEQ multiplex PCR; TCRdb's version includes in-frame clones alone and lacks a portion of them. The sample holds thousands of clones, 50% to 75% seen once. The sequenced sample was tumor tissue, obtained before nivolumab (anti-PD-1) treatment. Source of these receptors: a person aged 35-79 years with oral cavity squamous cell carcinoma. CDR3s include the opening cysteine and the closing phenylalanine or tryptophan. D genes are given only for firm matches. Clone size is given for some rows only: seen once, a few or many times, or a class if the clone is expanded.

>TRBD2|15|TRBJ2-7|NA|TRBV7-9
CASSLRASGTYEQYF
TGTGCCAGCAGCTTACGGGCTAGCGGAACCTACGAGCAGTACTTC
>NA|13|TRBJ1-2|few|TRBV6-6
CASSPAVEGGYTF
TGTGCCAGCAGCCCCGCCGTGGAGGGAGGCTACACCTTC
>NA|14|TRBJ1-6|NA|TRBV28
CASSPPSYNSPLHF
TGTGCCAGCAGTCCTCCCTCCTATAATTCACCCCTCCACTTT
>NA|13|TRBJ1-5|few|TRBV9
CASSVGTNQPQHF
TGTGCCAGCAGCGTAGGGACCAATCAGCCCCAGCATTTT
>NA|16|TRBJ2-2|NA|TRBV18
CASSPGLRQNTGELFF
TGTGCCAGCTCACCGGGGTTGAGGCAGAACACCGGGGAGCTGTTTTTT
>NA|16|TRBJ2-2|once|TRBV11-2
CASSLGTRTNTGELFF
TGTGCCAGCAGCTTAGGGACAAGAACGAACACCGGGGAGCTGTTTTTT
>TRBD1|14|TRBJ2-4|NA|TRBV4-1
CASSHSGGENIQYF
TGCGCCAGCAGCCACTCAGGGGGCGAAAACATTCAGTACTTC
>NA|13|TRBJ2-7|NA|TRBV28
CASSGTRAYEQYF
TGTGCCAGCAGCGGTACGAGGGCCTACGAGCAGTACTTC
>NA|15|TRBJ1-4|NA|TRBV21-1
CASSKVVGRGEKLFF
TGTGCCAGCAGCAAAGTGGTGGGGCGTGGTGAAAAACTGTTTTTT
>TRBD1|14|TRBJ1-2|NA|TRBV19
CASLGQLTNYGYTF
TGTGCCAGTTTGGGACAGCTTACTAACTATGGCTACACCTTC
>NA|16|TRBJ1-6|once|TRBV12-5
CASGSPPGRDNSPLHF
TGTGCTAGTGGTTCTCCTCCGGGGAGGGATAATTCACCCCTCCACTTT
>NA|14|TRBJ2-2|few|TRBV15
CATNRDLTTGELFF
TGTGCCACTAATAGGGACCTGACCACCGGGGAGCTGTTTTTT
>NA|15|TRBJ1-6|NA|TRBV5-5
CASSRVQRNNSPLHF
TGTGCCAGCAGCCGGGTCCAGCGGAATAATTCACCCCTCCACTTT
>NA|18|TRBJ2-7|NA|TRBV12-5
CASGLELVQGSSSYEQYF
TGTGCTAGTGGTTTGGAGCTGGTTCAGGGGAGTAGCTCCTACGAGCAGTACTTC